This T cell receptor beta chain was sequenced for a study of control samples from healthy donors and cancer patients. Produced via immunoSEQ multiplex PCR; TCRdb's table is partial and in-frame only. This table has approximately 140,000 clones, under 95% appearing once. The germline V and J ends were trimmed by 0 bases and 8 bases, with 11 bases remaining between them. Germline V CDR1 and CDR2: SGHDT, YYEEEE. The CDR3 spans 13 residues. The chain combines TRBV5-6 with TRBJ1-1, with D unresolved. Sample: blood. This receptor was obtained from a middle-aged man in good health. CDR3 amino acids: CASSLGGPSEAFF. In DNA form, the CDR3 reads TGTGCCAGCAGCTTGGGAGGCCCCTCCGAAGCTTTCTTT.